Listed here are 8 T cell receptor beta chains from one sample, sequenced in a study of T cells in localized non-small cell lung cancer. Sequenced by immunoSEQ multiplex PCR; TCRdb stores in-frame clones only, minus some. The sample includes roughly 1,200 clones, around 21% of them seen just once. The input for sequencing was normal lung tissue next to the tumor, taken before any cancer treatment. All receptors come from a woman aged 35-75 years with stage II lung adenocarcinoma.

This chain uses TRBV7-2 with TRBJ1-1; D is uncertain. Per germline, CDR1 SGHTA and CDR2 FQGNSA. The CDR3 has 13 residues. Deletions cut 4 bases from V and 10 bases from J, with 16 bases between. In DNA form, the CDR3 reads TGTGCCAGCAGCTCCCTCCAGAGAGCAGGAGCTTTCTTT. Its translation is CASSSLQRAGAFF.

This clone has more than one count but fewer than ten. This chain uses TRBV6-8 with TRBJ1-1, with D possibly matching TRBD1 (6 bases). The CDR3 spans 16 residues. The V end lost 3 bases, the J end lost 1 base, and 15 bases lay between the germline ends. Germline CDR1 reads MNHGY; CDR2 reads SAAAGT. As DNA, the CDR3 is TGTGCCAGCAGTTATAGGTGGGCAGGGGAGAACACTGAAGCTTTCTTT. Encoded protein: CASSYRWAGENTEAFF.

This clone has a handful of counts. The chain employs TRBV28 and TRBJ2-6; possible D gene TRBD1, 6 bases. V gave up 2 bases and J gave up 4 bases, with 9 bases separating them. There are 15 residues in the CDR3. Looked up from germline, CDR1 is MDHEN and CDR2 is SYDVKM. The CDR3 loop is CASSLGGAGANVLTF. The CDR3 bases are TGTGCCAGCAGTTTAGGGGGCGCGGGGGCCAACGTCCTGACTTTC.

By frequency in the sample, this clone is large. CDR3 sequence: CASSYSGVVYGYTF. CDR3 DNA: TGTGCCAGCAGTTACTCCGGGGTAGTCTATGGCTACACCTTC. The rearrangement links TRBV6-8 to TRBJ1-2; D remains ambiguous. Germline-derived CDR1 and CDR2 are MNHGY and SAAAGT. The CDR3 totals 14 residues. V shed 0 bases and J shed 4 bases, with 9 bases lying between them.

The chain recombines TRBV28 with TRBJ2-6, with D unresolved. Trimming cost V 2 bases and J 2 bases, with 7 bases left between them. Germline loops: CDR1 MDHEN, CDR2 SYDVKM. This CDR3 is 15 amino acids long. The CDR3 sequence is CASSLPEAGANVLTF. The CDR3 DNA is TGTGCCAGCAGTTTACCAGAGGCTGGGGCCAACGTCCTGACTTTC. Combining the CDR3 with reference TRBV28 and TRBJ2-6 gives the whole variable domain DVKVTQSSRYLVKRTGEKVFLECVQDMDHENMFWYRQDPGLGLRLIYFSYDVKMKEKGDIPEGYSVSREKKERFSLILESASTNQTSMYLCASSLPEAGANVLTFGAGSRLTVL.

The sample holds a few counts of this clone. The chain recombines TRBV19 with TRBJ2-1; TRBD1 or TRBD2 may be the D gene (5 bases each). The ends were cut back, 6 bases at V and 2 bases at J, with 11 bases in the middle. CDR1 is LNHDA, CDR2 SQIVND, per germline (reference sequence). The CDR3 consists of 14 residues. DNA for the CDR3: TGTGCCAGTAGGGGACGGGGACCCTACAATGAGCAGTTCTTC. Translation gives CASRGRGPYNEQFF.

This clone was seen a few times. The chain is built from TRBV11-3 and TRBJ1-4; D remains ambiguous. The V and J ends lost 2 bases and 8 bases respectively, with 12 bases between them. The CDR3 loop spans 14 amino acids. CDR1 SGHNT and CDR2 YENEEA come from the germline V gene. Here the CDR3 DNA reads TGTGCCAGCAGCTTAATATTCCGGGAGGAAAAACTGTTTTTT. Its protein is CASSLIFREEKLFF.

This chain joins TRBV19 and TRBJ2-6, with D perhaps TRBD1 (6 bases). Trimming took 6 bases from V and 8 from J, leaving 17 bases between them. Germline-derived CDR1 and CDR2 are LNHDA and SQIVND (reference sequence). The CDR3 is 15 amino acids. CDR3 sequence: CASSPFRGDSNVLTF. DNA of the CDR3: TGTGCCAGTAGCCCTTTCAGGGGAGATTCCAACGTCCTGACTTTC.